The 30 T cell receptor beta chains listed next were all sequenced from one sample in a study of cytomegalovirus exposure and HLA in healthy donors (dated by TCRdb to 2016 to 2017). Libraries were made using the immunoSEQ multiplex PCR assay. For the multiplex PCR, a mixture combining 60 forward primers for TCR Vbeta segments and 13 reverse primers for TCR Jbeta segments was used. This is the immuneACCESS table as TCRdb keeps it, with only in-frame sequences that have V and J called. A part of the clones is gone; compared with another copy, unresolved V genes explain less than half, and the rest is unexplained. This sample lists 100,000 or so clones; roughly 69% were detected once. The ten top clones hold roughly 2.6% of the sample. The sequenced sample was PBMCs. These receptor sequences come from a man aged 50-60 years in good health and CMV-seropositive.

This sequence joins TRBV28 and TRBJ2-7; D is possibly TRBD2 (7 bases). Trimming took off 2 bases at V and 6 bases at J, with 23 bases between the two ends. Germline V gives CDR1 MDHEN, CDR2 SYDVKM. CDR3 length: 17 amino acids. The CDR3 sequence is CASSLKGGAIVEGEQYF. CDR3 coding DNA: TGTGCCAGCAGTTTAAAAGGGGGGGCCATCGTTGAGGGCGAGCAGTACTTC.

V is TRBV29-1 and J is TRBJ1-2; TRBD1 matches at 11 bases. There are 13 residues in the CDR3. V shed 4 bases and J 5 bases; nucleotides not matched to a gene: 3. The germline V gene encodes CDR1 SQVTM and CDR2 ANQGSEA. DNA of the CDR3: TGCAGCGTTGGGACAGGGGGCGCATATGGCTACACCTTC. Translated, it gives CSVGTGGAYGYTF.

The V gene is TRBV6-5, the J gene TRBJ2-5; TRBD1 might be the D (5 bases). The length of the CDR3 is 14 residues. The germline gives CDR1 MNHEY, CDR2 SVGAGI. V was pared by 6 bases and J by 4 bases, with 15 bases between. This CDR3 reads CASSPTRQIETQYF. Written as DNA, the CDR3 is TGTGCCAGCAGCCCGACCCGACAGATAGAGACCCAGTACTTC.

The rearrangement joins TRBV27 to TRBJ2-1; 7 bases agree with TRBD2. Germline CDR1 reads MNHEY; CDR2 reads SMNVEV (reference sequence). J was trimmed by 0 bases and V by 5 bases; bases with no gene match: 4. CDR3 length: 15 amino acids. The CDR3 spells CASSPPGGSYNEQFF. The CDR3 nucleotides read TGTGCCAGCAGTCCGCCGGGGGGCTCCTACAATGAGCAGTTCTTC.

CDR3 loop: CASQIQGNMNTEAFF. CDR3 DNA sequence: TGTGCCAGTCAGATCCAGGGAAACATGAACACTGAAGCTTTCTTT. This rearrangement joins TRBV5-4 to TRBJ1-1; possible D gene TRBD1, 5 bases. This CDR3 has 15 amino acids. The germline V gene has CDR1 SGHNT and CDR2 YYREEE (reference sequence). Trimming cost V 8 bases and J 0 bases, with 17 bases left between them.

The rearrangement links TRBV6-6 to TRBJ2-7, with 7 positions matching TRBD1. Germline V lookup: CDR1 MNHNY, CDR2 SVGAGI (reference sequence). Trimming at V came to 6 bases and at J to 3 bases, leaving 11 bases not matched to a gene. The CDR3 covers 15 residues. Here the CDR3 reads CASRPTGDSGYEQYF. The DNA of the CDR3 is TGTGCCAGCAGGCCCACAGGGGACAGTGGCTACGAGCAGTACTTC.

This clone was counted only a few times. The gene calls are TRBV6-1 and TRBJ1-1; D gene unclear. CDR1 and CDR2 (germline): MNHNS, SASEGT. V was cut by 2 bases and J by 5 bases, with 12 bases left in between. This CDR3 is built from 14 residues. The CDR3: CASSEIQVRTEAFF. CDR3 DNA: TGTGCCAGCAGTGAAATTCAGGTGCGTACTGAAGCTTTCTTT.

The rearrangement uses TRBV5-1 and TRBJ2-3, with 14 positions matching TRBD2. CDR1 and CDR2 from the germline V gene are SGHRS and YFSETQ. Trimming removed 3 bases from V and 5 bases from J; junction bases left unmatched: 2. The CDR3 contains 15 residues. This CDR3 is CASSWGTSGGDTQYF. CDR3 DNA sequence: TGCGCCAGCAGCTGGGGGACTAGCGGGGGAGATACGCAGTATTTT. The variable domain in full, with the rest retrieved from reference TRBV5-1 and TRBJ2-3, is KAGVTQTPRYLIKTRGQQVTLSCSPISGHRSVSWYQQTPGQGLQFLFEYFSETQRNKGNFPGRFSGRQFSNSRSEMNVSTLELGDSALYLCASSWGTSGGDTQYFGPGTRLTVL.

The J gene is TRBJ2-5, the V gene TRBV2; D is possibly TRBD2 (5 bases). Between the trimmed V and J ends, which lost 7 bases and 0 bases, there was a span of 15 bases. Germline V gene data show CDR1 as SNHLY and CDR2 as FYNNEI. The CDR3 consists of 15 residues. The CDR3 sequence: CASKLSSSYQETQYF. CDR3 nucleotide sequence: TGTGCCAGCAAGCTGTCTAGCTCGTACCAAGAGACCCAGTACTTC.

The chain carries TRBV28 and TRBJ2-1, with D maybe TRBD2 (6 bases). V was clipped by 8 bases and J by 12 bases, with 20 bases between them. CDR1 MDHEN and CDR2 SYDVKM come from the germline V gene. This CDR3 spans 13 amino acids. CDR3 sequence: CASGRGTVQTQFF. CDR3 nucleotide sequence: TGTGCCAGCGGCCGCGGGACGGTTCAGACGCAGTTCTTC.

In this sample, this clone turned up a few times. V usage is TRBV7-2 and J usage is TRBJ2-1; 11 bases are shared with TRBD2. V lost 4 bases, J lost 5 bases, and 16 bases stayed unmatched. The length of the CDR3 is 19 residues. The germline V gene has CDR1 SGHTA and CDR2 FQGNSA. This chain's CDR3 is CASSSLAGGRLGVDNEQFF. CDR3 DNA sequence: TGTGCCAGCAGCTCCTTAGCGGGGGGGCGATTAGGTGTCGACAATGAGCAGTTCTTC.

This sequence joins TRBV5-1 and TRBJ2-1; 13 nucleotides agree with TRBD2. J gave up 9 bases and V 4 bases, and 7 bases lay outside the gene matches. CDR3 length: 15 residues. Germline V gene lookup returns CDR1 SGHRS and CDR2 YFSETQ. The CDR3 DNA follows: TGCGCCAGCAGCACGGGACTAGCGGGACCAATTGAGCAGTTCTTC. Translating gives CASSTGLAGPIEQFF.

This sequence joins TRBV30 and TRBJ2-3; D is perhaps TRBD1 (7 bases). Germline V lookup: CDR1 GTSNPN, CDR2 SVGIG (reference sequence). Trimming took 5 bases from V and 8 from J, leaving 14 bases between them. The CDR3 runs to 12 residues. The CDR3 region is CAWSPGGITQYF. CDR3 sequence (DNA): TGTGCCTGGTCTCCAGGGGGGATTACGCAGTATTTT.

This chain links TRBV9 with TRBJ1-1, with D maybe TRBD1 (6 bases). This CDR3 has 19 amino acids. Germline-derived CDR1 and CDR2 are SGDLS and YYNGEE. V lost 3 bases and J lost 0, with 24 bases in between. The CDR3 loop is CASSALPISYREMNTEAFF. Written as DNA, the CDR3 is TGTGCCAGCAGCGCGCTCCCTATAAGTTACAGGGAAATGAACACTGAAGCTTTCTTT.

The chain joins TRBV5-1 to TRBJ2-2, with no clear D. Trimming stripped 1 base from V and 7 bases from J, with 14 bases between. The CDR3 length is 15 residues. Looked up from germline, CDR1 is SGHRS and CDR2 is YFSETQ. The CDR3 sequence: CASSLLGIVGGELFF. DNA for the CDR3: TGCGCCAGCAGCTTGCTAGGAATTGTAGGCGGGGAGCTGTTTTTT.

In this sample, this clone turned up a few times. This sample includes further DNA sequences coding for the same CDR3. V and J are TRBV27 and TRBJ2-1; 7 bases line up with TRBD2. The CDR3 sequence is 15 residues long. V lost 6 bases to trimming and J lost 6 bases; unmatched junction nucleotides: 11. Germline V lookup: CDR1 MNHEY, CDR2 SMNVEV (reference sequence). CDR3 region: CASSRLAGGINEQFF. The CDR3 nucleotides read TGTGCCAGCAGCCGACTAGCCGGCGGGATCAATGAGCAGTTCTTC.

The J gene is TRBJ2-3, the V gene TRBV5-1; TRBD2 matches at 12 bases. The CDR3 sequence is 17 residues long. Germline-derived CDR1 and CDR2 are SGHRS and YFSETQ. Germline trimming cut 1 base from V and 1 base from J; bases unmatched to any gene: 4. The CDR3: CASSLTGTSGRTDTQYF. Written as DNA, the CDR3 is TGCGCCAGCAGCTTGACAGGGACTAGCGGGCGCACAGATACGCAGTATTTT.

V is TRBV7-3 and J is TRBJ2-5, with D maybe TRBD2 (6 bases). Trimming pared 0 bases from V and 7 bases from J, leaving 6 bases between. CDR1 and CDR2 from the germline V gene are SGHTA and FQGTGA. The CDR3 is made up of 12 amino acids. In DNA, the CDR3 is TGTGCCAGCAGCTTAACGGGGGGGACCCAGTACTTC. Translation: CASSLTGGTQYF.

The chain joins TRBV5-5 to TRBJ1-4; the D gene is possibly TRBD1 (6 bases). The CDR3 has 14 residues. Germline lookup yields CDR1 SGHKS and CDR2 YYEKEE (reference sequence). The V end was cut by 4 bases, the J end by 6 bases, with 13 bases between. CDR3 residues: CASSRDTWDEKLFF. The CDR3 nucleotides read TGTGCCAGCAGCCGGGACACCTGGGATGAAAAACTGTTTTTT. The full variable domain, completed using reference TRBV5-5 and TRBJ1-4, is DAGVTQSPTHLIKTRGQQVTLRCSPISGHKSVSWYQQVLGQGPQFIFQYYEKEERGRGNFPDRFSARQFPNYSSELNVNALLLGDSALYLCASSRDTWDEKLFFGSGTQLSVL.

The chain is built from TRBV2 and TRBJ1-6; no definite D call. V gave up 2 bases and J gave up 1 base, with 3 bases separating them. The CDR3 contains 14 residues. CDR1 and CDR2 (germline): SNHLY, FYNNEI. DNA of the CDR3: TGTGCCAGCAGTGAATCGTCCTATAATTCACCCCTCCACTTT. Protein sequence: CASSESSYNSPLHF.

The chain employs TRBV30 and TRBJ2-3; TRBD2 aligns across 13 bases. Germline CDR1 reads GTSNPN; CDR2 reads SVGIG (reference sequence). V lost 5 bases and J lost 5; bases outside the gene matches: 1. The CDR3 contains 13 residues. This chain's CDR3 is CAWRLAGGDTQYF. In nucleotides, the CDR3 is TGTGCCTGGCGACTAGCGGGAGGAGATACGCAGTATTTT.

V and J are TRBV29-1 and TRBJ2-1, with TRBD1 matching 9 bases. V shed 7 bases and J 0 bases; nucleotides not matched to a gene: 10. From germline, CDR1 is SQVTM and CDR2 ANQGSEA. CDR3 size: 16 residues. CDR3 in DNA: TGCAGCGGGACAGGGGCCGGACCTTCCTCCTACAATGAGCAGTTCTTC. Protein product: CSGTGAGPSSYNEQFF.

This clone was recorded once. The chain is built from TRBV4-1 and TRBJ2-3; TRBD2 matches at 9 bases. The CDR3 is 21 residues long. Germline values: CDR1 MGHRA, CDR2 YSYEKL. The V gene end was trimmed by 1 base and the J gene end by 0 bases; junction bases not matched to a gene: 17. As DNA, the CDR3 is TGCGCCAGCAGCCAAGTTGTTGTTTCTAGCGGGGCCCAAGGGAGCACAGATACGCAGTATTTT. This translates into CASSQVVVSSGAQGSTDTQYF.

In its sample, this clone was seen a few times. The V and J genes are TRBV6-1 and TRBJ2-3; TRBD1 agrees at 7 bases. Unmatched junction bases numbered 3, after V lost 5 bases and J lost 1 base. Per germline, CDR1 MNHNS and CDR2 SASEGT. The CDR3 covers 14 residues. The DNA for the CDR3 is TGTGCCAGCAGTCCCGGACAGGGCACAGATACGCAGTATTTT. Translating it yields CASSPGQGTDTQYF.

This rearrangement joins TRBV2 to TRBJ2-5; weak D call: TRBD1 (5 bases). Germline V CDR1 and CDR2: SNHLY, FYNNEI. Trimming removed 1 base from V and 1 base from J, with 7 bases in between. The CDR3 is 14 amino acids. CDR3 amino acids: CASSEVQGQETQYF. The CDR3 DNA reads as TGTGCCAGCAGTGAAGTTCAGGGCCAAGAGACCCAGTACTTC. Full variable domain (missing parts from reference TRBV2 and TRBJ2-5): EPEVTQTPSHQVTQMGQEVILRCVPISNHLYFYWYRQILGQKVEFLVSFYNNEISEKSEIFDDQFSVERPDGSNFTLKIRSTKLEDSAMYFCASSEVQGQETQYFGPGTRLLVL.

CDR3 sequence: CASRFGGVDGYTF. The CDR3 DNA reads as TGTGCCAGCCGTTTTGGGGGGGTGGATGGCTACACCTTC. The chain employs TRBV5-5 and TRBJ1-2; D may be TRBD1 (5 bases). The CDR3 contains 13 residues. The ends were cut back, 7 bases at V and 6 bases at J, with 16 bases in the middle. The V gene's germline CDR1 is SGHKS and CDR2 YYEKEE (reference sequence).

This clone came up a few times. This CDR3 reads CASSYFPWTGYGYTF. As DNA, the CDR3 is TGTGCCAGCAGTTACTTCCCATGGACAGGCTATGGCTACACCTTC. V is TRBV6-5 and J is TRBJ1-2, with 7 bases matching TRBD1. The germline V gene has CDR1 MNHEY and CDR2 SVGAGI. The CDR3 is made up of 15 amino acids. The trim removed 1 base at V and 4 bases at J, leaving 6 bases unmatched.

The chain joins TRBV6-1 to TRBJ2-3; D ambiguous. Germline V gene sequence: CDR1 MNHNS, CDR2 SASEGT. V was trimmed by 0 bases and J by 10 bases, leaving 11 bases between them. This CDR3 spans 13 amino acids. In DNA, the CDR3 is TGTGCCAGCAGTGAAGCGCTTGGGCAGGCGCAGTATTTT. It encodes CASSEALGQAQYF.

This clone came up a few times. The chain couples TRBV5-1 to TRBJ2-2; 10 bases fit TRBD2. This CDR3 is built from 17 residues. V lost 4 bases, J lost 2 bases, and 8 bases stayed unmatched. Germline loops: CDR1 SGHRS, CDR2 YFSETQ. The CDR3 loop reads CASSLGVAGGNTGELFF. The CDR3 region has the DNA TGCGCCAGCAGCCTTGGAGTAGCGGGGGGTAACACCGGGGAGCTGTTTTTT. The full variable domain, completed using reference TRBV5-1 and TRBJ2-2, is KAGVTQTPRYLIKTRGQQVTLSCSPISGHRSVSWYQQTPGQGLQFLFEYFSETQRNKGNFPGRFSGRQFSNSRSEMNVSTLELGDSALYLCASSLGVAGGNTGELFFGEGSRLTVL.

This clone was detected a few times. The V gene is TRBV6-5, the J gene TRBJ1-1, with D uncertain. The ends were cut back, 2 bases at V and 4 bases at J, with 17 bases in the middle. The CDR3 has 16 residues. Germline CDR1 reads MNHEY; CDR2 reads SVGAGI. This CDR3 is CASSYLGRRGRTEAFF. The CDR3 DNA sequence: TGTGCCAGCAGTTACCTGGGGAGGCGGGGTCGCACTGAAGCTTTCTTT.